The table lists the clone carrying this TCR beta chain with a few counts. Per the original data handling: Reference gene primers were amplified, and this amplification served to estimate nucleated cell counts. The data were produced by immunoSEQ multiplex PCR, yet TCRdb's version contains in-frame clones alone and is incomplete. V and J calls and clone size are given by that table; D and trimming were obtained from the DNA. The repertoire holds about 280,000 clones, with 85% as singletons. The age range of participants was 18 to 89 years, with residence in roughly 25 US areas. Clinical history as reported by participants underpinned cohort assignment. This specimen belongs to a study of blood T cell repertoires in COVID-19. The CDR3 extends over 13 amino acids. Germline V gene sequence: CDR1 SEHNR, CDR2 FQNEAQ (reference sequence). Trimming took off 5 bases at V and 1 base at J, with 8 bases between the two ends.

V and J are TRBV7-9 and TRBJ1-1, with a tentative D call TRBD1 (5 bases). Sequenced sample: PBMCs or T cells enriched from blood (not recorded which). The TCR comes from a woman in her forties or fifties who had recovered from COVID-19. As DNA, the CDR3 is TGTGCCAGCAGCACGACAGAGAACACTGAAGCTTTCTTT. Translated: CASSTTENTEAFF. The whole variable domain, remainder taken from reference TRBV7-9 and TRBJ1-1, is DTGVSQNPRHKITKRGQNVTFRCDPISEHNRLYWYRQTLGQGPEFLTYFQNEAQLEKSRLLSDRFSAERPKGSFSTLEIQRTEQGDSAMYLCASSTTENTEAFFGQGTRLTVV.